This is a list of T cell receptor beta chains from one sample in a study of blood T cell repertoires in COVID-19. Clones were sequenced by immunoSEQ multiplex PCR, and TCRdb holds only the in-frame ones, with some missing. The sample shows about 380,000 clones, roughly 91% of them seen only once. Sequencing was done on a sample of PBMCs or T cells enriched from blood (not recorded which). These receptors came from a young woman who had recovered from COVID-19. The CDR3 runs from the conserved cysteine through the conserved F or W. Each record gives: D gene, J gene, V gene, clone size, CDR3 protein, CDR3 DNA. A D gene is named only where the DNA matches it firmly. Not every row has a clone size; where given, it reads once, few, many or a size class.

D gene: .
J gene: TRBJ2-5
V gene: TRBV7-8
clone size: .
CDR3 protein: CASTNRLETQYF
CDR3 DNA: TGTGCCAGCACCAATCGACTAGAGACCCAGTACTTC

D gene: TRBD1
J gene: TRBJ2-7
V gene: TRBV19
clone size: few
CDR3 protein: CASSIVLTGSFSWEQYF
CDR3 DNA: TGTGCCAGTAGTATAGTTCTGACAGGGAGTTTTTCGTGGGAGCAGTACTTC

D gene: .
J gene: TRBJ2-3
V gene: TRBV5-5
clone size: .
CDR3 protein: CASSFYRVGFTDTQYF
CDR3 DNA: TGTGCCAGCAGCTTCTACAGGGTTGGATTCACAGATACGCAGTATTTT

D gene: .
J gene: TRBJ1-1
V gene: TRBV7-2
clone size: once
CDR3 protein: CASSLARPGVFAEAFF
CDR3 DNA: TGTGCCAGCAGCTTAGCGCGGCCAGGGGTCTTTGCCGAAGCTTTCTTT

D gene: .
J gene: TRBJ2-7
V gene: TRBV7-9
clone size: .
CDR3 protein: CASSLGTKGEQYF
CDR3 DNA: TGTGCCAGCAGCTTAGGGACGAAGGGGGAGCAGTACTTC

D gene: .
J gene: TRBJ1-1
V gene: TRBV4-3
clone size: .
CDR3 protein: CASSQDLGLNTEAFF
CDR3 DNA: TGCGCCAGCAGCCAAGATCTGGGGCTGAACACTGAAGCTTTCTTT

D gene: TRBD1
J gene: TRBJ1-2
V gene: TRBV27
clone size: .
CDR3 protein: CASSGWTGPNYGYTF
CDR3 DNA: TGTGCCAGCAGTGGCTGGACAGGCCCTAACTATGGCTACACCTTC

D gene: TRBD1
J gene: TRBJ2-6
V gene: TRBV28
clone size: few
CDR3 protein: CAIAQGAISGANVLTF
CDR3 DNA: TGTGCCATCGCACAGGGGGCAATCTCTGGGGCCAACGTCCTGACTTTC

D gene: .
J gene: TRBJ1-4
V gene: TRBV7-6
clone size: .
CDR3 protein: CASSLAQGGYEKLFF
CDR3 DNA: TGTGCCAGCAGCTTAGCGCAGGGAGGATACGAAAAACTGTTTTTT

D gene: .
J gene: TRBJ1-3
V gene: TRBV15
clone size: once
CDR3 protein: CATSRVDSLSGNTIYF
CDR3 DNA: TGTGCCACCAGCAGAGTTGACAGCCTCTCTGGAAACACCATATATTTT

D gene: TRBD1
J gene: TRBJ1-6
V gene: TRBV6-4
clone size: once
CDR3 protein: CASRTGENSPLHF
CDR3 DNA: TGTGCCAGCAGAACAGGGGAGAATTCACCCCTCCACTTT

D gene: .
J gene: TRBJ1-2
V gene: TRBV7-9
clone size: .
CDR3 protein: CASSQGQRYGYTF
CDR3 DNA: TGTGCCAGCAGTCAGGGGCAGAGGTATGGCTACACCTTC

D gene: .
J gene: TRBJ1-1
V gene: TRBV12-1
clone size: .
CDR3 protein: CASSFGPGKKNTEAFF
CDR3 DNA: TGTGCCAGCAGCTTTGGACCAGGTAAGAAAAACACTGAAGCTTTCTTT

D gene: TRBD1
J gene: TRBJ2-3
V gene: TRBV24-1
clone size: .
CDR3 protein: CATRGSHRGHTDTQYF
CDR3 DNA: TGTGCCACCAGGGGATCCCACAGGGGTCACACAGATACGCAGTATTTT

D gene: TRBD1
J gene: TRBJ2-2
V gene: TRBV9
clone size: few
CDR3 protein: CASSVEQGGNTGELFF
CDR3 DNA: TGTGCCAGCAGCGTAGAACAGGGGGGGAACACCGGGGAGCTGTTTTTT

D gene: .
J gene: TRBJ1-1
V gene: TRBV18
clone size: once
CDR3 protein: CASSPLGRGVNTEAFF
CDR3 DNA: TGTGCCAGCTCACCACTAGGCCGGGGGGTGAACACTGAAGCTTTCTTT

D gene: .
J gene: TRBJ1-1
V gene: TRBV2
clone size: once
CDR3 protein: CASSDEANTEAFF
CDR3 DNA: TGTGCCAGCAGTGACGAGGCTAACACTGAAGCTTTCTTT

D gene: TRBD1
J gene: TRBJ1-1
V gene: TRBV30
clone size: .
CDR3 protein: CAWSPGTGFMNTEAFF
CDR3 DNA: TGTGCCTGGAGTCCCGGGACAGGGTTTATGAACACTGAAGCTTTCTTT

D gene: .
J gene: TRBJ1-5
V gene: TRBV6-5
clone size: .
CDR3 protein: CASSPDSHVKPQHF
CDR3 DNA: TGTGCCAGCAGTCCGGACAGCCATGTTAAGCCCCAGCATTTT

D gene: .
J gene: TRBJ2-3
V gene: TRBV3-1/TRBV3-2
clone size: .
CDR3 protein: CASSQEGLVTDTQYF
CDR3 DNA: TGTGCCAGCAGCCAAGAAGGACTCGTCACAGATACGCAGTATTTT

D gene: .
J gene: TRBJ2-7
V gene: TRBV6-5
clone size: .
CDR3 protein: CASSYLRDSDEQYF
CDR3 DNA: TGTGCCAGCAGTTACTTACGGGACTCAGACGAGCAGTACTTC

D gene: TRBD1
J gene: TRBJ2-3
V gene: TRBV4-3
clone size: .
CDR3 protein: CASSQDRGQITDTQYF
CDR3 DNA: TGCGCCAGCAGCCAAGATAGGGGACAGATCACAGATACGCAGTATTTT

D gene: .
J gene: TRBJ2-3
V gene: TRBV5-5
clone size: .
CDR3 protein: CASSSWGRSTDTQYF
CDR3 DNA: TGTGCCAGCAGCTCGTGGGGGAGGAGCACAGATACGCAGTATTTT

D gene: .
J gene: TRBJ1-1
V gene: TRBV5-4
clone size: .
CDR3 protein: CASSLNAVMNTEAFF
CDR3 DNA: TGTGCCAGCAGCTTGAATGCAGTAATGAACACTGAAGCTTTCTTT

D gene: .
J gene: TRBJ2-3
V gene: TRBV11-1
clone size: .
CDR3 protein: CASSLSPPPDTQYF
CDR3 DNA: TGTGCCAGCAGCTTAAGCCCGCCGCCAGATACGCAGTATTTT

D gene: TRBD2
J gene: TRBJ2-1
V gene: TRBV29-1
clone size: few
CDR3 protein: CSVGFSASGEREQFF
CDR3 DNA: TGCAGCGTTGGTTTTTCGGCTAGCGGGGAGCGGGAGCAGTTCTTC

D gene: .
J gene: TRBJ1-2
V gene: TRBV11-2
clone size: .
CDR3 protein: CASSSSYYGYTF
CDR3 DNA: TGTGCCAGCAGCTCCTCCTACTATGGCTACACCTTC

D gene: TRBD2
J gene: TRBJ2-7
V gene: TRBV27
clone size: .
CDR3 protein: CASSFGGRTYEQYF
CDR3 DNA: TGTGCCAGCAGTTTCGGGGGGAGAACCTACGAGCAGTACTTC

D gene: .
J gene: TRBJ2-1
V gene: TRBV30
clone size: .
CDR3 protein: CAWSVQGATGEQFF
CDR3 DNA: TGTGCCTGGAGTGTTCAAGGGGCAACAGGTGAGCAGTTCTTC

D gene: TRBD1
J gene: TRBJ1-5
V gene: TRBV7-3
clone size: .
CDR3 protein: CASSLTGGTGQPQHF
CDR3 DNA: TGTGCCAGCAGCTTGACAGGGGGCACTGGTCAGCCCCAGCATTTT

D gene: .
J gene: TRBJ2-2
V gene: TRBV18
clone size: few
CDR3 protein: CASSPKSGELFF
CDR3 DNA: TGTGCCAGCTCACCCAAATCCGGGGAGCTGTTTTTT

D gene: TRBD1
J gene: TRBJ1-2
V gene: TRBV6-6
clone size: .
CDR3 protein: CASSYEQGSAYGYTF
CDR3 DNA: TGTGCCAGCAGTTACGAACAGGGGAGTGCCTATGGCTACACCTTC

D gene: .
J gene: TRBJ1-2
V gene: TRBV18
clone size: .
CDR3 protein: CASSPVAGEHYGYTF
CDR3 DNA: TGTGCCAGCTCACCAGTCGCCGGGGAACACTATGGCTACACCTTC

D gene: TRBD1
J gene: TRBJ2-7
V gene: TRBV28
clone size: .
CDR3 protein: CASSSGTGKLHEQYF
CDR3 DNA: TGTGCCAGCAGTTCTGGGACAGGGAAGTTGCACGAGCAGTACTTC

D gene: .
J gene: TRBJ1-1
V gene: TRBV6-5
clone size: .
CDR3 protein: CASSYTPWGGTEAFF
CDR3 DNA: TGTGCCAGCAGTTACACCCCGTGGGGGGGCACTGAAGCTTTCTTT

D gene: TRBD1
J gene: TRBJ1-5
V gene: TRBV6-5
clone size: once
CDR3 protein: CASSSPGGSGQPQHF
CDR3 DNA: TGTGCCAGCAGTTCCCCAGGGGGAAGCGGCCAGCCCCAGCATTTT

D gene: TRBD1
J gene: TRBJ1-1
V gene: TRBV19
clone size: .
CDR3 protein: CASSTPWGRGESTEAFF
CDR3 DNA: TGTGCCAGTAGTACCCCCTGGGGCAGGGGGGAGAGCACTGAAGCTTTCTTT

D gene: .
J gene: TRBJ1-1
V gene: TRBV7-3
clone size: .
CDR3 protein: CASSKRRNTEAFF
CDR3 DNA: TGTGCCAGCAGCAAGCGCCGAAACACTGAAGCTTTCTTT

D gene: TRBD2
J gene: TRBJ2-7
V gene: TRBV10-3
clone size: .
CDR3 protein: CAISESPGGPEQYF
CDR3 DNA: TGTGCCATCAGTGAGTCTCCGGGGGGGCCCGAGCAGTACTTC

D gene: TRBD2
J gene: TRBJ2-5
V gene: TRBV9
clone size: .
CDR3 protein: CASSVAIAGGEETQYF
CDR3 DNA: TGTGCCAGCAGCGTAGCTATAGCGGGGGGGGAAGAGACCCAGTACTTC

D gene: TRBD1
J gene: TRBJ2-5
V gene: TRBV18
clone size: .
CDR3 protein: CASWPGQGEETQYF
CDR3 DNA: TGTGCCAGCTGGCCGGGACAGGGGGAAGAGACCCAGTACTTC

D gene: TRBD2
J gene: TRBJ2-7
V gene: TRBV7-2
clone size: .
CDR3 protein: CASSSPGGGGAISWEQYF
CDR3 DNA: TGTGCCAGCTCCTCACCTGGGGGGGGTGGGGCTATATCCTGGGAGCAGTACTTC

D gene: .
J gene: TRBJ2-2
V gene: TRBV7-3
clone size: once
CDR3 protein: CASSPPGTGELFF
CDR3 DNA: TGTGCCAGCAGCCCGCCGGGAACCGGGGAGCTGTTTTTT

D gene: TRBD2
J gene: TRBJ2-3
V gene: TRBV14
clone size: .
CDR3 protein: CASSRSTSGGFWGTDTQYF
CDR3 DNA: TGTGCCAGCAGCCGCTCGACTAGCGGGGGATTTTGGGGCACAGATACGCAGTATTTT

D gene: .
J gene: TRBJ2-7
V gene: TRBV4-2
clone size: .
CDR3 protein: CASSQEGGRARDEQYF
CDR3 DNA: TGTGCCAGCAGCCAAGAGGGTGGCAGGGCTAGGGACGAGCAGTACTTC

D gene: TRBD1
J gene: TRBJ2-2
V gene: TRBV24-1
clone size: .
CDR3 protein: CAAQRTGSNTGELFF
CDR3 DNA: TGTGCCGCCCAGAGGACAGGTTCGAACACCGGGGAGCTGTTTTTT

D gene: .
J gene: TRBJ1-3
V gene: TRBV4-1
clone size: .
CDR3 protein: CASSQATDSSGNTIYF
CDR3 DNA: TGCGCCAGCAGCCAAGCCACCGACAGCTCTGGAAACACCATATATTTT

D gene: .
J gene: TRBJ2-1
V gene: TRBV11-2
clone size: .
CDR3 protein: CASSLRMNSEQFF
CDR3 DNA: TGTGCCAGCAGCCTAAGAATGAATAGTGAGCAGTTCTTC

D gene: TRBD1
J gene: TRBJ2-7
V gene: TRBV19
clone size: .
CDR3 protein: CASTTGTGILGEQYF
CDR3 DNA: TGTGCCAGTACCACCGGGACAGGGATTCTCGGCGAGCAGTACTTC

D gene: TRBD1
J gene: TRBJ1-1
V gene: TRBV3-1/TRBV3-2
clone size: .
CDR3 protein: CASSPETGHTEAFF
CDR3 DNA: TGTGCCAGCAGCCCTGAGACAGGGCACACTGAAGCTTTCTTT

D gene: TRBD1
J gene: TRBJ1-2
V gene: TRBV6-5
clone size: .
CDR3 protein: CASSRRQGAHGYTF
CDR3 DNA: TGTGCCAGCAGCCGCAGACAGGGGGCGCATGGCTACACCTTC

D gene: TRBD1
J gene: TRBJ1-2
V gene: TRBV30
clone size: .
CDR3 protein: CAWRRQGALGWGYTF
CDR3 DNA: TGTGCCTGGAGGAGGCAGGGGGCGCTTGGTTGGGGCTACACCTTC

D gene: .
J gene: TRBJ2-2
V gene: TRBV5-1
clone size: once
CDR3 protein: CASSLAQGTGELFF
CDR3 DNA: TGCGCCAGCAGCTTGGCGCAGGGCACCGGGGAGCTGTTTTTT

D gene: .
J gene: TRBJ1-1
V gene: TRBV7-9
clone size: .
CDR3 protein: CASSTDSNTEAFF
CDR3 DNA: TGTGCCAGCAGTACCGACTCGAACACTGAAGCTTTCTTT